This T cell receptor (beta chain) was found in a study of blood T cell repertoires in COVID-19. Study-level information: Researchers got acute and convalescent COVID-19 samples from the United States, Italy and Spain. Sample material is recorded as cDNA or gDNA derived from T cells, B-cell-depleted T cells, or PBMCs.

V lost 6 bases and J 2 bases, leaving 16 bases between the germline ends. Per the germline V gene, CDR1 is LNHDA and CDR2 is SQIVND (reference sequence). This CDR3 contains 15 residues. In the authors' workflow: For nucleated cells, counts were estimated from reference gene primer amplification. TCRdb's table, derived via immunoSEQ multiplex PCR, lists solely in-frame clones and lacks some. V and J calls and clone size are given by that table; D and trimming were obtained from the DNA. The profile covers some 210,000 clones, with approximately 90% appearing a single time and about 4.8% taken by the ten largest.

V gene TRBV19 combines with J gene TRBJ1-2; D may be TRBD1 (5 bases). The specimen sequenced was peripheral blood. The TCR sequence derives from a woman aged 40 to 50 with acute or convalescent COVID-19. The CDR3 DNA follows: TGTGCCAGTAGCCCCACTGGGGGGGGGAACTATGGCTACACCTTC. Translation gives CASSPTGGGNYGYTF. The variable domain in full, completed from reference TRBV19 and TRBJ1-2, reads DGGITQSPKYLFRKEGQNVTLSCEQNLNHDAMYWYRQDPGQGLRLIYYSQIVNDFQKGDIAEGYSVSREKKESFPLTVTSAQKNPTAFYLCASSPTGGGNYGYTFGSGTRLTVV.